Sequencing of this TCR beta chain was carried out in a study of early T cells in non-severe SARS-CoV-2 infection. This CDR3 is 15 amino acids long. Germline CDR1 SEHNR, CDR2 FQNEAQ (reference sequence). V shed 1 base, J shed 8 bases, and the junction held 4 bases outside the gene matches. Researchers attached unique molecular identifiers to individual cDNA molecules. TCRdb re-called the 5' RACE reads with MiXCR, one entry per CDR3 protein. The profile shows approximately 79,000 distinct CDR3 sequences, around 13% of them singletons. This clonotype was counted a few times. The specimen sequenced was whole blood. The V and J genes are TRBV7-9 and TRBJ1-4, with 10 bases fitting TRBD1. This receptor was identified in an adult who was a healthcare worker with PCR-confirmed SARS-CoV-2 infection or an uninfected control (not recorded which). CDR3: CASSLVGQGPEKLFF. The CDR3 nucleotides read TGTGCCAGCAGCTTAGTGGGACAGGGGCCGGAAAAACTGTTTTTT.